This T cell receptor (beta chain) was identified during a study of T cell clones after liver transplantation (dated by TCRdb to between 2018 and 2020). Background on the whole study: ITN030ST, the source of the samples, was a randomized trial that attempted immunosuppression withdrawal within 2 years of liver transplantation. Of the eight recipients, three were HCV-positive, while the remaining recipients had been transplanted for non-autoimmune, non-viral indications. Tolerance meant complete immunosuppression withdrawal for at least one year without liver enzymes rising beyond twice the upper limit of normal. As an antigen-independent comparator for donor-reactive sequences, third party-reactive TCRbeta sequences were also identified from pre-transplant MLRs. Donor-reactive T cell clones were identified by TCRbeta sequencing after a pre-transplant mixed lymphocyte reaction and then tracked in post-transplant blood. No induction therapy was given to the subjects, and standard immunosuppression was administered until randomization at 12-24 months post-transplant. The studied cohort comprised 8 liver transplant recipients, 3 classified as tolerant and 5 as non-tolerant. Blood samples were collected pre-transplant, then pre-randomization ahead of withdrawal, and finally post-randomization once withdrawal had either been completed or failed. General findings and caveats noted by the study authors: Without allograft tissue specimens, donor-reactive T cells may have migrated into the graft rather than being deleted. A greater decline was seen for donor-reactive sequences than for third party-reactive sequences, suggesting partial antigen-specific deletion unrelated to withdrawal success. Conclusions were preliminary, limited by small, heterogeneous patient numbers and non-standardized post-transplant time points. Low numbers of available donor cells limited the measurable donor-reactive repertoire in a couple of subjects. When repertoire turnover was taken into account, detection of donor-reactive sequences was significantly reduced in 7 of 8 subjects for CD4 and in 8 of 8 subjects for CD8. In 5 of 8 subjects, circulating donor-reactive CD4 TCRbeta sequences decreased significantly after transplant, regardless of tolerance or HCV status.

Interpreted using the paper, the time point label stands for: pre-transplant. Thawed unstimulated PBMCs were stained for CD3, CD4 and CD8 and FACS-sorted into CD3+CD4+ and CD3+CD8+ populations. All 8 studied subjects were randomized to withdrawal of immunosuppression. Genomic DNA was isolated with the Qiagen DNeasy Blood and Tissue Kit. About this clone: Its antigen target is currently unknown. Per-base qualities were not stored, and no clone one base away is much larger.

High-throughput TCRbeta CDR3 sequencing of frozen genomic DNA was performed by immunoSEQ, including PCR amplification, mapping, bias correction and internal controls. On the study's bioinformatics: Only productive rearrangements were retained, and each unique TCRbeta sequence was defined by its CDR3 nucleotide sequence together with its V and J gene. For a sequence to be called donor-reactive, it needed a frequency of at least 0.01% and at least 5-fold expansion in CFSE-low cells compared with unstimulated pre-transplant cells. Per-subject minimum frequency thresholds, based on the lowest-template unstimulated sample, ensured at least 90% detection power. Jensen-Shannon divergence between the top 1000 TCRbeta sequences post- versus pre-transplant served as the measure of repertoire turnover. Two-sided Fisher's exact tests were used to test for changes in how often donor-reactive sequences were detected. TCRdb took this table from immuneACCESS and kept in-frame rearrangements with V and J called. Such tables lack part of the clones; where checked against another copy, unresolved V genes explain under half of the gap, and the rest is unexplained. V, J and clone size are taken as reported in that table, and D and trimming were inferred from the DNA itself. The table for this sample lists 65,000 to 95,000 clones; 75% to 90% of them were counted only once. About 0.63% of the sample rests with the top ten.

V and J are truncated by 6 bases and 6 bases respectively, leaving an intervening sequence of 17 bases. The germline V gene yields SNHLY for CDR1 and FYNNEI for CDR2. The CDR3 has 15 amino acids, counting the end cysteine and phenylalanine. The read is trimmed to its CDR3 DNA, 45 bases read in frame from base 1. Sequences were derived from CD4+ T cells from blood, sampled before liver transplant. The sequence is built from TRBV2 and TRBJ2-2; tentative D gene TRBD1, with 5 bases matching. This receptor was obtained from a human donor who received a liver transplant. CDR3 region: CASSGRGRVPGELFF. The sequenced DNA is TGTGCCAGCAGCGGAAGGGGCAGGGTCCCCGGGGAGCTGTTTTTT.